The clone carrying this T cell receptor (beta chain) was recorded only once. Assay used: immunoSEQ multiplex PCR; TCRdb lists only in-frame clones, some missing. The sample records about 50,000 clones, roughly 86% being singletons. This sample is part of a study of radiotherapy plus CTLA-4 blockade in lung cancer. The specimen was peripheral blood, collected from a patient treated with radiotherapy plus ipilimumab. The sequence was obtained from a human donor with non-small cell lung cancer whose response to radiotherapy plus ipilimumab could not be evaluated.

In nucleotides, the CDR3 is TGTGCCAGCAGTTCTCTTGGACTAGCGGGTCCCTCCGAGCAGTACTTC. This codes for CASSSLGLAGPSEQYF. The J gene is TRBJ2-5, the V gene TRBV28, with TRBD2 matching over 11 bases. TRBJ2-7 explains the end of the DNA better; the J call may be wrong. The CDR3 is 16 amino acids. Germline loops: CDR1 MDHEN, CDR2 SYDVKM.